The rows below give T cell receptor beta chains drawn from one sample of a study of cytomegalovirus exposure and HLA in healthy donors. The assay was immunoSEQ multiplex PCR, and TCRdb's table has in-frame clones only and misses some. The sample lists 130,000 to 150,000 clones; roughly 85% were seen once. Specimen: PBMCs. These receptor sequences come from a male donor in good health and CMV-seronegative. Both conserved end residues are part of each CDR3. D genes are given only for firm matches. Clone size is given for some rows only: seen once, a few or many times, or a class if the clone is expanded.

j_call d_call v_call clone_size cdr3_nt cdr3_aa
TRBJ1-1 TRBD1 TRBV28 few TGTGCCAGCAACCAGGACAGGGCCACTGAAGCTTTCTTT CASNQDRATEAFF
TRBJ2-1 TRBD2 TRBV5-1 - TGCGCCAGCAGCTTGAGCGGGGGCTACAATGAGCAGTTCTTC CASSLSGGYNEQFF
TRBJ2-7 TRBD2 TRBV5-1 - TGCGCCAGCAGCTGGGAGGGTTCTACCTACGAGCAGTACTTC CASSWEGSTYEQYF
TRBJ1-1 TRBD1 TRBV30 - TGTGCCTGGAGTGTAAGGACAGGCATTAAAGCTTTCTTT CAWSVRTGIKAFF
TRBJ2-5 TRBD1 TRBV30 few TGTGCCTGGAGTGTAACAGGGGGCGAGACCCAGTACTTC CAWSVTGGETQYF
TRBJ1-5 TRBD1 TRBV6-1 once TGTGCCAGCAGTGAACGGGGACAGTACGGCAATCAGCCCCAGCATTTT CASSERGQYGNQPQHF
TRBJ2-5 TRBD1 TRBV6-7 once TGTGCCAGCAGTACCCCCCCCCAGGGGGCCTCCTCAGAGACCCAGTACTTC CASSTPPQGASSETQYF
TRBJ2-7 TRBD1 TRBV29-1 - TGCAGCGTTGGCCCCCCTGCAGGGGGCTCCTACGAACAGTACTTC CSVGPPAGGSYEQYF
TRBJ1-2 - TRBV19 - TGTGCCAGTAGTACCAACATCATCTATGGCTACACCTTC CASSTNIIYGYTF
TRBJ1-6 - TRBV2 - TGTGCCAGCAGTGAGATAGACAGTCATTCCCTCCACTTT CASSEIDSHSLHF
TRBJ1-5 - TRBV11-3 - TGTGCCAGCAGCATCCAGGTTGAGATACAGCCCCAGCATTTT CASSIQVEIQPQHF
TRBJ2-7 - TRBV30 - TGTGCCTGGAGTCCCCCGGTTCACTACGAGCAGTACTTC CAWSPPVHYEQYF
TRBJ2-1 TRBD1 TRBV6-4 - TGTGCCAGCAGCGCCCAGACAGACAGGGAGAATGAGCAGTTCTTC CASSAQTDRENEQFF
TRBJ1-1 - TRBV18 - TGTGCCAGCTCACCATTGAGCGGGCCGAACACTGAAGCTTTCTTT CASSPLSGPNTEAFF
TRBJ2-3 TRBD2 TRBV6-5 - TGTGCCAGCAGTTCCCCCGCTAGCGGGAGCGATACGCAGTATTTT CASSSPASGSDTQYF
TRBJ2-1 TRBD2 TRBV27 - TGTGCCAGCAGTTTTAAACCTCCCCACGATTCCCGGACTAGCGGGAGGGCCCTCGAGTTCTTC CASSFKPPHDSRTSGRALEFF
TRBJ2-3 TRBD2 TRBV7-2 - TGTGCCAGCAGCTTAGTCGGGGGGGATACGCAGTATTTT CASSLVGGDTQYF
TRBJ2-4 TRBD2 TRBV14 - TGTGCCAGCAGCCAGGACAGCGGGAGGGCCAACATTCAGTACTTC CASSQDSGRANIQYF
TRBJ2-7 TRBD1 TRBV30 - TGTGCCTGGAGTGTGGGACAGGGGACCTACGAGCAGTACTTC CAWSVGQGTYEQYF
TRBJ2-1 TRBD2 TRBV7-2 - TGTGCCAGCAGCTTATTTGGGCCTAGCGGGGGGACCTACAATGAGCAGTTCTTC CASSLFGPSGGTYNEQFF
TRBJ1-2 - TRBV18 - TGTGCCAGCTCATCGGACAAGAACTATGGCTACACCTTC CASSSDKNYGYTF
TRBJ1-5 - TRBV7-2 - TGTGCCAGCAGCGCACGGTTGGGCAATCAGCCCCAGCATTTT CASSARLGNQPQHF
TRBJ2-1 - TRBV4-2 - TGTGCCAGCAGCCAAGCCCCGCGACTAGATGAGCAGTTCTTC CASSQAPRLDEQFF
TRBJ2-3 TRBD2 TRBV4-1 - TGCGCCAGCAGCCAACCTAGACTAGCGGGGGGGTATGTAGATACGCAGTATTTT CASSQPRLAGGYVDTQYF
TRBJ2-3 - TRBV5-6 few TGTGCCAGCAGCCTTATACCCACTAGCACAGATACGCAGTATTTT CASSLIPTSTDTQYF
TRBJ1-3 - TRBV12-5 - TGTGCTAGTGGTTCCCCCCGTTACTCTGGAAACACCATATATTTT CASGSPRYSGNTIYF
TRBJ2-1 TRBD2 TRBV5-4 - TGTGCCAGCAGCCCAATCGGGGCGGGAGGTAGGAATGAGCAGTTCTTC CASSPIGAGGRNEQFF
TRBJ1-3 - TRBV21-1 - TGTGCCAGCAGCAAAATTAGCGAGTCTGGAAACACCATATATTTT CASSKISESGNTIYF
TRBJ2-1 - TRBV7-3 - TGTGCCAGCAGCTTAGGAGGGGAACCCTACAATGAGCAGTTCTTC CASSLGGEPYNEQFF
TRBJ2-7 TRBD1 TRBV9 - TGTGCCAGCAGTACAAGGACAGGGGACGAGCAGTACTTC CASSTRTGDEQYF
TRBJ2-1 TRBD2 TRBV5-6 - TGTGCCAGCAGCTCCTTTTACGGCGGGAGTTTCTACAATGAGCAGTTCTTC CASSSFYGGSFYNEQFF
TRBJ1-6 TRBD1 TRBV25-1 - TGTGCCAGCACACGGACAGGGGATTCACCCCTCCACTTT CASTRTGDSPLHF